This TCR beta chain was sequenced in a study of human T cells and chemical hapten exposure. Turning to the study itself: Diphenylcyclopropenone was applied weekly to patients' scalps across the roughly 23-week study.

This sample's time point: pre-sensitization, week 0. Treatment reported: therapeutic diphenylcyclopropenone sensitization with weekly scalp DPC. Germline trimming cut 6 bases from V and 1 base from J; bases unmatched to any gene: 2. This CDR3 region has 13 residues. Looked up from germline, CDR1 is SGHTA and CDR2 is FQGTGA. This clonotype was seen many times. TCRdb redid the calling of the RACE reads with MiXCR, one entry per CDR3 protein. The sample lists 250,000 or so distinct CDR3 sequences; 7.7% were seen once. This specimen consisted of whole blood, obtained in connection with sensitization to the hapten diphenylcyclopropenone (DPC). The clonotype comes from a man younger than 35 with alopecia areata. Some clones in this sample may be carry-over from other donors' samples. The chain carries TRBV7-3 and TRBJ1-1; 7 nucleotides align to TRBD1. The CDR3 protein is CASRGQPNTEAFF. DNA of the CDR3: TGTGCCAGCAGGGGACAGCCGAACACTGAAGCTTTCTTT.